This TCR beta chain stems from a study of blood T cell repertoires in COVID-19. Whole-study context: T cells, B-cell-depleted T cells, or PBMCs provided the cDNA or gDNA that served as material.

Trimming shortened V by 6 bases and J by 3 bases, and 12 bases separated the two germline ends. From germline, CDR1 is SGHAT and CDR2 FQNNGV. The CDR3 has 14 amino acids. Libraries were prepared by immunoSEQ multiplex PCR; TCRdb keeps only in-frame clonotypes and omits some of them. The sample has about 48,000 clones; 85% to 90% are singletons. Sequenced sample: peripheral blood. This TCR derives from a human donor in a cohort sampled during active COVID-19. The chain links TRBV11-2 to TRBJ2-1; a weak D match, TRBD2 (5 bases). The CDR3 sequence: CASRRPGYYNEQFF. In nucleotides, the CDR3 is TGTGCCAGCAGACGGCCGGGATACTACAATGAGCAGTTCTTC. The whole variable domain, filled in from reference TRBV11-2 and TRBJ2-1, reads EAGVAQSPRYKIIEKRQSVAFWCNPISGHATLYWYQQILGQGPKLLIQFQNNGVVDDSQLPKDRFSAERLKGVDSTLKIQPAKLEDSAVYLCASRRPGYYNEQFFGPGTRLTVL.